Listed below are T cell receptor beta chains from one sample, sequenced in a study of response to subunit inactivated influenza vaccine. TCRdb re-analysed the RT-PCR reads in MiXCR, keeping a single row per CDR3 protein. The sample consists of roughly 780,000 distinct CDR3 sequences, approximately 17% of them appearing once. The specimen was PBMCs from blood, collected about 5 days after vaccination. Source of these receptors: a man aged 45-65 years who received an inactivated influenza vaccine. Both conserved end residues are part of each CDR3. A D gene is named only where the DNA matches it firmly. Not all rows give a size; the values are once, few, many and, for expanded clones, a class.

cdr3_aa: CSVTRQGRDTEAFF
cdr3_nt: TGCAGCGTAACCCGACAGGGGAGGGACACTGAAGCTTTCTTT
d_call: TRBD1
v_call: TRBV29-1
j_call: TRBJ1-1
clone_size: many

cdr3_aa: CSPPGQDNEQFF
cdr3_nt: TGCAGCCCACCGGGACAAGATAATGAGCAGTTCTTC
d_call: .
v_call: TRBV20-1
j_call: TRBJ2-1
clone_size: few

cdr3_aa: CASSGVGGELFF
cdr3_nt: TGTGCCAGCAGCGGAGTTGGCGGGGAGCTGTTTTTT
d_call: .
v_call: TRBV7-9
j_call: TRBJ2-2
clone_size: .

cdr3_aa: CASSLGGAGSKTEAFF
cdr3_nt: TGTGCCAGCAGTTTAGGGGGGGCGGGATCCAAGACTGAAGCTTTCTTT
d_call: .
v_call: TRBV28
j_call: TRBJ1-1
clone_size: .

cdr3_aa: CASSGGNYNEQFF
cdr3_nt: TGTGCCTCCAGTGGGGGAAACTACAATGAGCAGTTCTTC
d_call: .
v_call: TRBV28
j_call: TRBJ2-1
clone_size: many

cdr3_aa: CSARDSAGAETQYF
cdr3_nt: TGCAGTGCTAGAGATTCGGCAGGGGCAGAGACCCAGTACTTC
d_call: .
v_call: TRBV20-1
j_call: TRBJ2-5
clone_size: few

cdr3_aa: CASRLPAGLWTEAFF
cdr3_nt: TGTGCCAGCCGACTGCCCGCGGGGTTGTGGACTGAAGCTTTCTTT
d_call: .
v_call: TRBV6-4
j_call: TRBJ1-1
clone_size: .

cdr3_aa: CASRPGGFGDEQYF
cdr3_nt: TGTGCCAGCAGGCCCGGGGGCTTTGGCGACGAGCAGTACTTC
d_call: .
v_call: TRBV6-1
j_call: TRBJ2-7
clone_size: once

cdr3_aa: CASSYRQGAGANVLTF
cdr3_nt: TGTGCCAGCAGTTATAGACAGGGGGCTGGGGCCAACGTCCTGACTTTC
d_call: TRBD1
v_call: TRBV6-5
j_call: TRBJ2-6
clone_size: .

cdr3_aa: CSARDLSAKNIQYF
cdr3_nt: TGCAGTGCTAGAGATCTGTCTGCCAAAAACATTCAGTACTTC
d_call: .
v_call: TRBV20-1
j_call: TRBJ2-4
clone_size: .

cdr3_aa: CSAIRDRPRTSGGNNEQFF
cdr3_nt: TGCAGTGCTATACGGGACAGGCCTCGGACTAGCGGGGGTAACAATGAGCAGTTCTTC
d_call: TRBD2
v_call: TRBV20-1
j_call: TRBJ2-1
clone_size: .

cdr3_aa: CASSRGASDNEQFF
cdr3_nt: TGTGCCAGCAGCCGAGGGGCCTCCGACAATGAGCAGTTCTTC
d_call: .
v_call: TRBV12-3/TRBV12-4
j_call: TRBJ2-1
clone_size: many

cdr3_aa: CSARAGGKNTEAFF
cdr3_nt: TGCAGTGCTAGAGCCGGGGGGAAGAACACTGAAGCTTTCTTT
d_call: .
v_call: TRBV20-1
j_call: TRBJ1-1
clone_size: few

cdr3_aa: CSAYSTSGSYEQYF
cdr3_nt: TGCAGTGCTTACTCGACTAGCGGCTCCTACGAGCAGTACTTC
d_call: TRBD2
v_call: TRBV20-1
j_call: TRBJ2-7
clone_size: .

cdr3_aa: CASSLVIAGGGNEQFF
cdr3_nt: TGCGCCAGCAGCTTGGTTATAGCGGGAGGTGGTAATGAGCAGTTCTTC
d_call: TRBD2
v_call: TRBV5-1
j_call: TRBJ2-1
clone_size: few

cdr3_aa: CASSLADRTITEAFF
cdr3_nt: TGCGCCAGCAGCTTGGCCGACAGAACAATTACTGAAGCTTTCTTT
d_call: .
v_call: TRBV5-1
j_call: TRBJ1-1
clone_size: .

cdr3_aa: CASSVWTSGDTDTQYF
cdr3_nt: TGCGCCAGCAGCGTATGGACTAGCGGGGACACAGATACGCAGTATTTT
d_call: TRBD2
v_call: TRBV4-3
j_call: TRBJ2-3
clone_size: .

cdr3_aa: CASSLEIVDRLSYNEQFF
cdr3_nt: TGTGCCAGCAGCTTAGAAATCGTCGACAGGCTCTCCTACAATGAGCAGTTCTTC
d_call: .
v_call: TRBV11-2
j_call: TRBJ2-1
clone_size: .

cdr3_aa: CASKQGTSNYGYTF
cdr3_nt: TGTGCCAGCAAACAGGGAACATCTAACTATGGCTACACCTTC
d_call: .
v_call: TRBV6-2/TRBV6-3
j_call: TRBJ1-2
clone_size: few

cdr3_aa: CASSEGTGMRETQYF
cdr3_nt: TGTGCCAGCAGTGAAGGGACAGGGATGCGAGAGACCCAGTACTTC
d_call: TRBD1
v_call: TRBV6-1
j_call: TRBJ2-5
clone_size: .

cdr3_aa: CSVAGSGNEQFF
cdr3_nt: TGCAGCGTTGCTGGGTCTGGCAATGAGCAGTTCTTC
d_call: .
v_call: TRBV29-1
j_call: TRBJ2-1
clone_size: .

cdr3_aa: CASSHLPNSRLSGANVLTF
cdr3_nt: TGTGCCAGCAGTCACCTTCCGAACAGCCGCCTATCTGGGGCCAACGTCCTGACTTTC
d_call: .
v_call: TRBV5-7
j_call: TRBJ2-6
clone_size: many

cdr3_aa: CSVGQGASYEQYF
cdr3_nt: TGCAGCGTTGGGCAGGGGGCGTCCTACGAGCAGTACTTC
d_call: TRBD1
v_call: TRBV29-1
j_call: TRBJ2-7
clone_size: .

cdr3_aa: CSAPSNPNTEAFF
cdr3_nt: TGCAGTGCTCCGTCCAACCCGAACACTGAAGCTTTCTTT
d_call: .
v_call: TRBV20-1
j_call: TRBJ1-1
clone_size: .

cdr3_aa: CASCEDSPGRAGNTIYF
cdr3_nt: TGTGCCAGCTGTGAGGATTCGCCAGGCAGGGCTGGAAACACCATATATTTT
d_call: .
v_call: TRBV6-1
j_call: TRBJ1-3
clone_size: .

cdr3_aa: CASSPGQWDNEQFF
cdr3_nt: TGCGCCAGCAGTCCGGGACAGTGGGACAATGAGCAGTTCTTC
d_call: TRBD1
v_call: TRBV5-1
j_call: TRBJ2-1
clone_size: .

cdr3_aa: CASSSTRRAYEQYF
cdr3_nt: TGTGCCAGCAGCTCGACTAGAAGGGCATACGAGCAGTACTTC
d_call: .
v_call: TRBV11-2
j_call: TRBJ2-7
clone_size: few

cdr3_aa: CASFTLNYGYTF
cdr3_nt: TGTGCCAGCTTTACCCTTAACTATGGCTACACCTTC
d_call: .
v_call: TRBV28
j_call: TRBJ1-2
clone_size: few

cdr3_aa: CASSQRWEPRETQYF
cdr3_nt: TGTGCCAGCAGCCAAAGGTGGGAGCCTCGGGAGACCCAGTACTTC
d_call: .
v_call: TRBV4-2
j_call: TRBJ2-5
clone_size: few

cdr3_aa: CASGLGTGGQYGYTF
cdr3_nt: TGTGCCAGCGGTTTAGGGACAGGGGGCCAGTATGGCTACACCTTC
d_call: TRBD1
v_call: TRBV28
j_call: TRBJ1-2
clone_size: .

cdr3_aa: CASSSFLTAVGSGELFF
cdr3_nt: TGTGCCAGCAGTTCGTTCCTCACGGCCGTGGGGTCCGGGGAGCTGTTTTTT
d_call: .
v_call: TRBV12-3/TRBV12-4
j_call: TRBJ2-2
clone_size: few

cdr3_aa: CASSQVGGGLAKNIQYF
cdr3_nt: TGCGCCAGCAGCCAAGTGGGGGGCGGACTAGCCAAAAACATTCAGTACTTC
d_call: .
v_call: TRBV4-3
j_call: TRBJ2-4
clone_size: .

cdr3_aa: CASSFQPGGREQFF
cdr3_nt: TGTGCCAGCAGTTTTCAGCCAGGTGGGAGGGAGCAGTTCTTC
d_call: .
v_call: TRBV12-3/TRBV12-4
j_call: TRBJ2-1
clone_size: few

cdr3_aa: CASSLGHRSNQPQHF
cdr3_nt: TGTGCCAGCAGCTTAGGACACCGTAGCAATCAGCCCCAGCATTTT
d_call: .
v_call: TRBV7-2
j_call: TRBJ1-5
clone_size: few

cdr3_aa: CAISDTVSYEQYF
cdr3_nt: TGTGCCATCAGTGATACGGTATCCTACGAGCAGTACTTC
d_call: .
v_call: TRBV10-3
j_call: TRBJ2-7
clone_size: many

cdr3_aa: CASSSGGIPETQYF
cdr3_nt: TGCGCCAGCAGCTCGGGGGGGATTCCAGAGACCCAGTACTTC
d_call: TRBD2
v_call: TRBV5-1
j_call: TRBJ2-5
clone_size: .

cdr3_aa: CASSQGDRSGNTIYF
cdr3_nt: TGCGCCAGCAGCCAAGGGGACCGCTCTGGAAACACCATATATTTT
d_call: .
v_call: TRBV4-3
j_call: TRBJ1-3
clone_size: .